Included here is one T cell receptor (beta chain) sequence, with context. As handled by the study authors: Reference gene primer amplification gave estimated nucleated cell counts. The assay was immunoSEQ multiplex PCR, and TCRdb's table has in-frame clones only and misses some. The V and J calls and clone size were taken over from that table, and D and trimming were inferred from the DNA. The sample has fewer than 600,000 clones; about 91% are singletons. The sample comes from a study of blood T cell repertoires in COVID-19. About the study: Samples came from the United States, Italy and Spain, spanning acute and convalescent COVID-19. In each case, the material was cDNA or gDNA derived from T cells, B-cell-depleted T cells, or PBMCs.

Seattle participants joined during active infection and were tracked over time. This receptor was identified in a man between 18 and 35 years old with COVID-19, enrolled during active disease. The source material was peripheral blood.

Written as DNA, the CDR3 is TGTGCCAGCAGCGAGCGCCCCTCGACAGGGTTCTCTGGAAACACCATATATTTT. Translating it yields CASSERPSTGFSGNTIYF. This chain connects TRBV9 to TRBJ1-3; 7 bases are a match to TRBD1. Per the germline V gene, CDR1 is SGDLS and CDR2 is YYNGEE. CDR3 length equals 18 residues. Trimming took 3 bases from V and 0 from J; bases not matched to a gene: 12.